The entry below gives a single T cell receptor (beta chain) sequence along with its context. Assay used: immunoSEQ multiplex PCR; TCRdb lists only in-frame clones, some missing. The sample has some 150,000 clones, around 84% seen once. The entry originates in a study of blood T cell repertoires in COVID-19. Germline lookup yields CDR1 LGHNT and CDR2 FRNRAP. The CDR3 spans 13 residues. The V end was cut by 1 base, the J end by 5 bases, with 6 bases between. The receptor's source is a woman aged 45-60 years who had been exposed to COVID-19. Sequences were obtained from PBMCs or T cells enriched from blood (not recorded which). The V and J genes are TRBV12-5 and TRBJ1-5, with D possibly matching TRBD1 (6 bases). In nucleotides, the CDR3 is TGTGCTAGTGGTTTGGAGGGGGATCAGCCCCAGCATTTT. It encodes CASGLEGDQPQHF.